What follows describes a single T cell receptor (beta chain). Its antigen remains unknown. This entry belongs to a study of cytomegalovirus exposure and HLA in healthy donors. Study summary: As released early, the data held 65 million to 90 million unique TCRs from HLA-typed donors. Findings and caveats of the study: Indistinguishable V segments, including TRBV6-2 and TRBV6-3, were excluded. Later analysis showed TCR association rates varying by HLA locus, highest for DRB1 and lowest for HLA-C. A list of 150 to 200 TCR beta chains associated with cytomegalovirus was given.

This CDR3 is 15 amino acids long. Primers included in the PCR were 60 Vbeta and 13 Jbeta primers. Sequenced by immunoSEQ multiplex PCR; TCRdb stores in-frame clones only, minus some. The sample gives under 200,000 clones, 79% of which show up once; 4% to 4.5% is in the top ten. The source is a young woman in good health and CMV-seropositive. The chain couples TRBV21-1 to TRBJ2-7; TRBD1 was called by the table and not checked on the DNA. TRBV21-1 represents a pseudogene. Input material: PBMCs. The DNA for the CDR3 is TGTGCCAGCAGCAAAGTCAGGGACAGGGGGTACGAGCAGTACTTC. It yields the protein CASSKVRDRGYEQYF.